One TCR beta chain is described in this entry. What it binds is not known. The sample originates from a study of T cell responses to AZD1222 COVID-19 vaccine. Findings and limits, study-wide: Mostly white British, mostly female donors; authors suggested clonal diversity may be underestimated.

The length of the CDR3 is 11 residues. V was pared by 5 bases and J by 4 bases, with 4 bases between. From germline, CDR1 is SGHVS and CDR2 FQNEAQ. Method: immunoSEQ multiplex PCR; TCRdb's copy keeps in-frame clones and lacks some. Here the sample spans 130,000 to 150,000 clones, approximately 91% being singletons. The origin of this receptor is an adult who received the AZD1222 COVID-19 vaccine. The sample was peripheral blood, taken 28 days after the second AZD1222 dose. V and J are TRBV7-8 and TRBJ2-3; unclear D gene. CDR3 amino acids: CASSRADTQYF. The DNA of the CDR3 is TGTGCCAGCAGCCGGGCAGATACGCAGTATTTT.